The 9 T cell receptor beta chains given below trace back to one sample, sequenced in a study of cytomegalovirus exposure and HLA in healthy donors (dated by TCRdb to about 2017). The method behind the library was the immunoSEQ multiplex PCR assay. For the multiplex PCR, a mixture combining 60 forward primers for TCR Vbeta segments and 13 reverse primers for TCR Jbeta segments was used. The clones in this table, taken by TCRdb from immuneACCESS, are in-frame only. Not every clone is retained; where verified, under half of the shortfall comes from an unresolved V gene, and the cause of the rest is unknown. The sample contains approximately 79,000 clones, around 74% of them found a single time. The ten largest account for around 2% of the sample. The sequenced sample consisted of PBMCs. The receptors stem from a boy aged 5-17 years in good health and CMV-seronegative.

This chain connects TRBV7-2 to TRBJ1-5; 7 bases line up with TRBD1. The CDR3 runs 15 residues. J gave up 4 bases and V 1 base, and 4 bases lay outside the gene matches. In germline, CDR1 is SGHTA, CDR2 FQGNSA. CDR3 in DNA: TGTGCCAGCAGCTTAGGGGGACAGCTTAATCAGCCCCAGCATTTT. Encoded protein: CASSLGGQLNQPQHF.

The rearrangement links TRBV30 to TRBJ1-4; D might be TRBD1 (5 bases). The CDR3 consists of 15 residues. Looked up from germline, CDR1 is GTSNPN and CDR2 is SVGIG (reference sequence). V lost 2 bases, J lost 8 bases, and 18 bases lay in between. The CDR3: CAWSPDSIRGEKLFF. CDR3 coding DNA: TGTGCCTGGAGTCCCGACTCCATCCGGGGGGAAAAACTGTTTTTT.

This rearrangement joins TRBV7-9 to TRBJ1-5; D is ambiguous. CDR1 is SEHNR, CDR2 FQNEAQ, per germline (reference sequence). Trimming removed 2 bases at V and 4 bases at J, with 6 bases between. This CDR3 spans 13 amino acids. CDR3: CASSLTVNQPQHF. The CDR3 DNA sequence: TGTGCCAGCAGCTTAACAGTAAATCAGCCCCAGCATTTT. The whole variable domain, filled in from reference TRBV7-9 and TRBJ1-5, reads DTGVSQNPRHKITKRGQNVTFRCDPISEHNRLYWYRQTLGQGPEFLTYFQNEAQLEKSRLLSDRFSAERPKGSFSTLEIQRTEQGDSAMYLCASSLTVNQPQHFGDGTRLSIL.

V usage is TRBV15 and J usage is TRBJ2-6, with D uncertain. The V end lost 2 bases, the J end lost 0 bases, and 5 bases lay between the germline ends. The CDR3 spans 15 residues. Germline V CDR1 and CDR2: LNHNV, YYDKDF (reference sequence). CDR3 protein: CATSRTGSGANVLTF. The CDR3 nucleotides read TGTGCCACCAGCAGAACGGGCTCTGGGGCCAACGTCCTGACTTTC.

J is TRBJ2-2 and V is TRBV9; 7 bases match TRBD1. V trimming: 4 bases; J trimming: 3 bases; junction bases outside the gene matches: 6. The CDR3 is 15 residues long. Germline CDR1 is SGDLS and CDR2 is YYNGEE. The DNA of the CDR3 is TGTGCCAGCAGCACAAGAACAGGGGACACCGGGGAGCTGTTTTTT. As protein: CASSTRTGDTGELFF.

V usage is TRBV5-6 and J usage is TRBJ1-3; D not certain. V lost 1 base and J lost 5, with 16 bases in between. Germline lookup yields CDR1 SGHDT and CDR2 YYEEEE. The length of the CDR3 is 16 residues. CDR3 sequence: CASSLRVLPGRNTIYF. In DNA form, the CDR3 reads TGTGCCAGCAGCTTGAGGGTCCTGCCGGGGAGAAACACCATATATTTT. The full variable domain, with the rest looked up from reference TRBV5-6 and TRBJ1-3, is DAGVTQSPTHLIKTRGQQVTLRCSPKSGHDTVSWYQQALGQGPQFIFQYYEEEERQRGNFPDRFSGHQFPNYSSELNVNALLLGDSALYLCASSLRVLPGRNTIYFGEGSWLTVV.

The J gene is TRBJ2-1, the V gene TRBV4-3; 8 positions match TRBD2. The germline CDR1 and CDR2 sequences are LGHNA and YSLEER. V lost 0 bases and J lost 6; bases outside the gene matches: 4. CDR3 length equals 15 residues. The CDR3 nucleotides are TGCGCCAGCAGCCAAGATCTAGGGACTAGCAATGAGCAGTTCTTC. This encodes CASSQDLGTSNEQFF.

In this sample, this clone turned up once. The chain uses TRBV27 and TRBJ2-3; 7 bases agree with TRBD2. V lost 3 bases, J lost 6 bases, and 3 bases stayed unmatched. Germline values: CDR1 MNHEY, CDR2 SMNVEV (reference sequence). The CDR3 is 13 residues long. This CDR3 reads CASSFSGQDTQYF. CDR3 coding DNA: TGTGCCAGCAGTTTTAGCGGGCAGGATACGCAGTATTTT.

J is TRBJ2-7 and V is TRBV6-5; 9 bases line up with TRBD1. The germline gives CDR1 MNHEY, CDR2 SVGAGI. The length of the CDR3 is 13 residues. Germline trimming cut 4 bases from V and 3 bases from J; bases unmatched to any gene: 1. CDR3 sequence (DNA): TGTGCCAGCAGTTCGGGACAGGGCTACGAGCAGTACTTC. Translating it yields CASSSGQGYEQYF.